These 3 T cell receptor beta chains were all obtained from the same sample, sequenced in a study of blood T cell repertoires in COVID-19. Profiled with immunoSEQ multiplex PCR; TCRdb holds only in-frame clones, not every one. Among about 670,000 clones listed, 90% were seen once. The material sequenced was peripheral blood. The receptors were gathered from a woman under 30 with acute or convalescent COVID-19.

The genes are TRBV7-9 and TRBJ1-2; D perhaps matches TRBD1 (6 bases). In germline, CDR1 is SEHNR, CDR2 FQNEAQ (reference sequence). The CDR3 runs 14 residues. Trimming removed 0 bases at V and 3 bases at J, with 8 bases between. The CDR3 is CASSLAKGDYGYTF. The CDR3 DNA is TGTGCCAGCAGCTTAGCGAAGGGGGACTATGGCTACACCTTC.

The V and J genes are TRBV6-6 and TRBJ2-5; D is perhaps TRBD2 (6 bases). The CDR3 contains 16 residues. Germline V gives CDR1 MNHNY, CDR2 SVGAGI (reference sequence). V dropped 5 bases and J dropped 2 bases, with 18 bases sitting between them. CDR3 sequence (DNA): TGTGCCAGCAGTCAGGGTGACCGGGGGAGGCAAGAGACCCAGTACTTC. Amino acids: CASSQGDRGRQETQYF.

The chain is built from TRBV19 and TRBJ2-1; 8 nucleotides match TRBD1. CDR1 is LNHDA and CDR2 is SQIVND in the germline V gene (reference sequence). Trimming at V came to 5 bases and at J to 0 bases, leaving 6 bases not matched to a gene. The CDR3 runs to 16 residues. The chain's CDR3 is CASSLGQVVSYNEQFF. For the CDR3, the DNA is TGTGCCAGTAGTTTGGGACAGGTGGTCTCCTACAATGAGCAGTTCTTC.